The T cell receptor (beta chain) described here comes from a study of blood T cell repertoires in COVID-19 (dated by TCRdb to the early 2020s). Background on the whole study: Samples covering the acute and convalescent phases of COVID-19 were provided by collaborators in the United States, Italy and Spain. The prospective study material was composed of cDNA or gDNA derived from T cells, B-cell-depleted T cells, or PBMCs. Subjects who had been exposed to COVID-19, were actively infected with it, or had recovered from it provided the deeply sampled blood TCRbeta repertoires that made up the dataset. The repertoires were released in a freely available public database intended as a resource for research on the immune response to SARS-CoV-2. Samples were obtained from the ongoing ImmuneRACE study (first 160 participants) and from 1,254 subjects provided by 6 global collaborators. A de-identified subject ID, COVID-19 status, age in years and sex were almost always included in the sample metadata. Where HLA class I and class II types were available, the types were taken from metadata supplied by the sample provider, not from assay-based typing. What the work shows at the level of the full study, not this receptor alone: The quantity of clinical and demographic metadata differed by source and by participant and was supplied without curation.

A second Seattle source provided samples from volunteer blood donors who had recovered from COVID-19. Whole blood was collected in K2EDTA tubes by collaborating institutions according to the institutions' own protocols. Collaborator samples were shipped for TCRbeta analysis as frozen whole blood, isolated PBMCs, or DNA extracted from either sample type. There are 16 amino acids in the CDR3, from cysteine to phenylalanine inclusive. Of all the DNA, just the CDR3 is kept, 48 bases in frame from base 1. V is reduced by 5 bases and J by 6 bases, leaving a spacing of 22 bases between them. From a lookup of the germline V gene, CDR1 and CDR2 are SGHDT and YYEEEE. The immunoSEQ Assay, a bias-controlled multiplex PCR, was used to amplify TCRbeta CDR3 regions from genomic DNA. The original pipeline was this. Within the assay, amplification of reference gene primers was used to estimate how many nucleated cells each sample contained. To quantify the absolute abundance of each unique TCRbeta CDR3 rearrangement, sequence reads were collapsed and filtered. For each sample, productive Simpson clonality was calculated by taking the square root of Simpson's diversity index across productive rearrangements. TCRdb provides this immuneACCESS table in a form limited to in-frame rearrangements. Some clones are lacking; in checked studies, under half of them reflect an unresolved V gene, and why the rest are absent is not known. V and J calls and clone size are as listed in that table; D and trimming were resolved from the DNA. Across this sample there are roughly 260,000 clones, with around 90% seen only once. Of the sample, 2.2% falls within the top ten clones.

This clone is a singleton in its sample. Its antigen is unknown. Per-base qualities were not stored, and no clone one base away is much larger. Recombination linked TRBV5-6 to TRBJ2-3; the D segment could be TRBD2, given 6 matching bases. The TCR comes from a woman aged 50 to 60 who had recovered from COVID-19. The material sequenced was peripheral blood. The CDR3 has the sequence CASRSSDYPLRDTQYF. The DNA is as follows: TGTGCCAGCAGATCTTCGGACTATCCTCTTAGGGATACGCAGTATTTT.